This passage covers 25 T cell receptor beta chains from one sample sequenced in a study of radiotherapy plus CTLA-4 blockade in lung cancer. Sequencing used immunoSEQ multiplex PCR; TCRdb keeps in-frame clones, though not all of them. The sample lists roughly 110,000 clones, about 80% occurring once. Sequenced here: peripheral blood, sampled from a patient treated with radiotherapy plus ipilimumab. The receptor source for this set is a human donor with non-small cell lung cancer that progressed on radiotherapy plus ipilimumab. Some clones in this sample may be carry-over from other donors' samples.

The V call is TRBV6-1, the J call TRBJ1-1; D is possibly TRBD1 (5 bases). CDR1 and CDR2 (germline): MNHNS, SASEGT. Trimming took 8 bases from V and 3 from J, leaving 16 bases between them. The CDR3 extends over 14 amino acids. CDR3 nucleotides: TGTGCCAGCCGCATTCCGGGGGACCACACTGAAGCTTTCTTT. Translated: CASRIPGDHTEAFF.

This chain uses TRBV5-4 with TRBJ1-3; TRBD1 matches 7 bases. CDR3 size: 19 residues. Germline CDR1 reads SGHNT; CDR2 reads YYREEE (reference sequence). The J segment lost 1 base and the V segment lost 0 bases, leaving 13 bases of the junction unmatched. Here the CDR3 reads CASSLVYRDRSRSGNTIYF. Here the CDR3 DNA reads TGTGCCAGCAGCTTGGTGTATCGGGACAGATCAAGGTCTGGAAACACCATATATTTT.

The rearrangement joins TRBV5-6 to TRBJ2-7; D unclear. Germline values: CDR1 SGHDT, CDR2 YYEEEE. V lost 1 base to trimming and J lost 3 bases, with 5 bases between them. There are 12 residues in the CDR3. CDR3 sequence: CASSLLYYEQYF. In nucleotides, the CDR3 is TGTGCCAGCAGCTTGCTTTACTACGAGCAGTACTTC.

This clone has just a few counts. J is TRBJ1-1 and V is TRBV19; tentative D call: TRBD1 (5 bases). Germline V lookup: CDR1 LNHDA, CDR2 SQIVND (reference sequence). The CDR3 sequence is 14 residues long. V lost 5 bases and J lost 1, with 11 bases in between. The CDR3 DNA sequence: TGTGCCAGTAGTCCAGGGTTGGAGAACACTGAAGCTTTCTTT. Translating gives CASSPGLENTEAFF.

The genes are TRBV14 and TRBJ1-2, with 7 bases aligning to TRBD1. The CDR3 runs 15 residues. Germline lookup yields CDR1 SGHDN and CDR2 FVKESK. The V and J ends lost 3 bases and 4 bases, in that order; junction bases with no gene match: 8. CDR3 sequence: CASSQLGQSFYGYTF. For the CDR3, the DNA is TGTGCCAGCAGCCAGCTGGGACAGTCCTTCTATGGCTACACCTTC.

This chain uses TRBV5-8 with TRBJ1-1; D is undetermined. V lost 0 bases and J 1 base, leaving 7 bases between the germline ends. Germline V gene data show CDR1 as SGHTS and CDR2 as YDEGEE. This CDR3 has 14 amino acids. CDR3 in amino acids: CASSLGQPNTEAFF. The DNA for the CDR3 is TGTGCCAGCAGCTTGGGACAACCGAACACTGAAGCTTTCTTT. Looking up the rest from reference TRBV5-8 and TRBJ1-1 gives the full variable domain: EAGVTQSPTHLIKTRGQQATLRCSPISGHTSVYWYQQALGLGLQFLLWYDEGEERNRGNFPPRFSGRQFPNYSSELNVNALELEDSALYLCASSLGQPNTEAFFGQGTRLTVV.

The chain has TRBV15 and TRBJ2-1, with 9 positions matching TRBD2. Germline V lookup: CDR1 LNHNV, CDR2 YYDKDF (reference sequence). The length of the CDR3 is 16 residues. After removal of 0 bases from V and 7 bases from J, the junction contained 7 bases not matched to a gene. The CDR3 loop reads CATSRDRSGGWNEQFF. CDR3 in DNA: TGTGCCACCAGCAGAGATCGGAGCGGGGGGTGGAATGAGCAGTTCTTC.

The rearrangement links TRBV7-8 to TRBJ1-5, with 9 bases fitting TRBD1. With V trimmed by 6 bases and J by 0 bases, 9 bases remained unmatched. CDR3 length: 17 residues. The germline V gene encodes CDR1 SGHVS and CDR2 FQNEAQ. The CDR3 here is CASRLGQGAYSNQPQHF. CDR3 nucleotide sequence: TGTGCCAGCAGATTGGGACAGGGAGCCTATAGCAATCAGCCCCAGCATTTT. The variable domain in full, with the rest retrieved from reference TRBV7-8 and TRBJ1-5, is GAGVSQSPRYKVAKRGQDVALRCDPISGHVSLFWYQQALGQGPEFLTYFQNEAQLDKSGLPSDRFFAERPEGSVSTLKIQRTQQEDSAVYLCASRLGQGAYSNQPQHFGDGTRLSIL.

This chain joins TRBV6-1 and TRBJ1-1; 7 positions match TRBD1. Per germline, CDR1 MNHNS and CDR2 SASEGT. V shed 3 bases, J shed 1 base, and the junction held 11 bases outside the gene matches. The CDR3 sequence is 17 residues long. CDR3 protein: CASSDRQGSSPNTEAFF. The CDR3 DNA is TGTGCCAGCAGTGACCGACAGGGATCGAGTCCGAACACTGAAGCTTTCTTT.

The V call is TRBV13, the J call TRBJ1-1, with D possibly TRBD1 on 5 matching bases. Germline V gene lookup returns CDR1 PRHDT and CDR2 FYEKMQ (reference sequence). Trimming took 5 bases from V and 4 from J, leaving 11 bases between them. This CDR3 region has 13 residues. The CDR3 sequence is CASSQEGSTEAFF. CDR3 nucleotide sequence: TGTGCCAGCAGCCAAGAGGGGAGCACTGAAGCTTTCTTT.

This clone came up a few times. The chain has TRBV7-2 and TRBJ2-7, with D possibly being TRBD1 (5 bases). The length of the CDR3 is 20 residues. The germline gives CDR1 SGHTA, CDR2 FQGNSA. With 0 bases removed from V and 6 bases from J, the gap between germline ends came to 30 bases. CDR3 sequence: CASSLALLARAVILNGEQYF. The CDR3 DNA reads as TGTGCCAGCAGCTTAGCGCTTTTGGCCAGGGCAGTAATCCTAAATGGCGAGCAGTACTTC. The whole variable domain, remainder taken from reference TRBV7-2 and TRBJ2-7, is GAGVSQSPSNKVTEKGKDVELRCDPISGHTALYWYRQSLGQGLEFLIYFQGNSAPDKSGLPSDRFSAERTGGSVSTLTIQRTQQEDSAVYLCASSLALLARAVILNGEQYFGPGTRLTVT.

The genes are TRBV7-3 and TRBJ1-6; no clear D. V was cut by 5 bases and J by 7 bases, with 6 bases left in between. The germline V gene has CDR1 SGHTA and CDR2 FQGTGA. The CDR3 spans 12 residues. In DNA form, the CDR3 reads TGTGCCAGCAGCGAACGGAATTCACCCCTCCACTTT. Encoded protein: CASSERNSPLHF.

V is TRBV5-1 and J is TRBJ1-2; D remains unclear. In germline, CDR1 is SGHRS, CDR2 YFSETQ. CDR3 length: 16 amino acids. V was pared by 4 bases and J by 6 bases, with 22 bases between. The CDR3, as DNA: TGCGCCAGCAGCCCCTTCGTGATCTTTATCTCTGATGGCTACACCTTC. As protein: CASSPFVIFISDGYTF.

The chain carries TRBV7-9 and TRBJ2-7, with D perhaps matching TRBD1 (5 bases). The V and J ends lost 4 bases and 4 bases respectively, with 14 bases between them. This CDR3 spans 14 amino acids. Germline V lookup: CDR1 SEHNR, CDR2 FQNEAQ (reference sequence). The CDR3, as DNA: TGTGCCAGCAGCTCCGGACATACACCTTACGAGCAGTACTTC. It yields the protein CASSSGHTPYEQYF.

This clone was counted a single time. This chain connects TRBV6-1 to TRBJ1-4; D possibly corresponds to TRBD1 (5 bases). This CDR3 comprises 10 residues. Germline values: CDR1 MNHNS, CDR2 SASEGT. With 6 bases removed from V and 15 bases from J, the gap between germline ends came to 11 bases. The CDR3 coding sequence is TGTGCCAGCAGCGCCTTGGGGGTGTTTTTT. Residues: CASSALGVFF.

This chain uses TRBV6-5 with TRBJ1-4; 7 bases align to TRBD1. V trimming: 0 bases; J trimming: 8 bases; junction bases outside the gene matches: 9. The CDR3 contains 16 residues. CDR1 MNHEY and CDR2 SVGAGI come from the germline V gene. CDR3 in DNA: TGTGCCAGCAGTTACTCACCACAGGGGATACGGGAAAAACTGTTTTTT. It codes for CASSYSPQGIREKLFF.

The chain combines TRBV11-2 with TRBJ2-2; 9 positions match TRBD2. V lost 1 base to trimming and J lost 3 bases; unmatched junction nucleotides: 12. The CDR3 length is 19 residues. The germline V gene has CDR1 SGHAT and CDR2 FQNNGV. CDR3 nucleotide sequence: TGTGCCAGCAGCTTAGTATATGGGCTAGCGGGGCCCGACACCGGGGAGCTGTTTTTT. Encoded protein: CASSLVYGLAGPDTGELFF.

V gene TRBV5-1 combines with J gene TRBJ2-2, with 7 positions matching TRBD1. V lost 5 bases and J lost 7; bases outside the gene matches: 14. Germline-derived CDR1 and CDR2 are SGHRS and YFSETQ. The CDR3 runs 16 residues. The CDR3 nucleotides are TGCGCCAGCAGATCGATTACAGGGGTTTACGGCGGGGAGCTGTTTTTT. Its translation: CASRSITGVYGGELFF.

The chain carries TRBV29-1 and TRBJ2-3; 9 bases match TRBD2. Germline V gives CDR1 SQVTM, CDR2 ANQGSEA. There are 14 residues in the CDR3. V dropped 7 bases and J dropped 5; count of bases not matched to a gene: 10. The CDR3 DNA sequence: TGCAGCGGAGGAGGCGGGGGGGCAGGAGATACGCAGTATTTT. As protein: CSGGGGGAGDTQYF.

The chain joins TRBV27 to TRBJ2-2, with D tentatively TRBD1 or TRBD2 (5 bases each). The CDR3 spans 19 residues. V shed 2 bases and J shed 6 bases, with 25 bases lying between them. Germline CDR1 is MNHEY and CDR2 is SMNVEV (reference sequence). Here the CDR3 DNA reads TGTGCCAGCAGTTTACGGGTGGTCCCCGGGGCAGGGTGGTCCGGGGAGCTGTTTTTT. Translated: CASSLRVVPGAGWSGELFF.

The CDR3 nucleotides are TGTGCCAGCAGCGCCCGGACAGGGAGCTCCTACGAGCAGTACTTC. Translating gives CASSARTGSSYEQYF. The V call is TRBV9, the J call TRBJ2-7; TRBD1 matches 8 bases. The CDR3 extends over 15 amino acids. Germline assignment: CDR1 SGDLS and CDR2 YYNGEE. V shed 3 bases and J 0 bases; nucleotides not matched to a gene: 5. The full variable domain, completed using reference TRBV9 and TRBJ2-7, is DSGVTQTPKHLITATGQRVTLRCSPRSGDLSVYWYQQSLDQGLQFLIQYYNGEERAKGNILERFSAQQFPDLHSELNLSSLELGDSALYFCASSARTGSSYEQYFGPGTRLTVT.

CDR3 nucleotide sequence: TGTGCCAGCAGTGTCCGGCGGAACACCGGGGAGCTGTTTTTT. Its translation: CASSVRRNTGELFF. The chain links TRBV6-4 to TRBJ2-2, with D unclear. The CDR3 loop spans 14 amino acids. Germline V gene data show CDR1 as MRHNA and CDR2 as SNTAGT. Trimming pared 4 bases from V and 1 base from J, leaving 7 bases between.

V and J are TRBV6-1 and TRBJ1-5, with D possibly TRBD1 on 6 matching bases. This CDR3 spans 14 amino acids. Germline CDR1 is MNHNS and CDR2 is SASEGT. The V gene lost 5 bases and the J gene lost 4 bases, with 12 bases spanning the gap. CDR3 in amino acids: CASSQDSRNQPQHF. CDR3 bases: TGTGCCAGCAGTCAGGACAGTCGAAATCAGCCCCAGCATTTT.

The chain is built from TRBV6-6 and TRBJ2-1; no reliable D call. V was cut by 2 bases and J by 10 bases, with 6 bases left in between. This CDR3 has 11 residues. Germline V gene lookup returns CDR1 MNHNY and CDR2 SVGAGI (reference sequence). The CDR3 is CASSYPEEQFF. The CDR3 nucleotides read TGTGCCAGCAGTTACCCCGAGGAGCAGTTCTTC.

V is TRBV7-2 and J is TRBJ1-6, with D perhaps TRBD1 (5 bases). V was trimmed by 6 bases and J by 0 bases, leaving 15 bases between them. CDR1 and CDR2 from the germline V gene are SGHTA and FQGNSA. This CDR3 region has 17 residues. The CDR3 spells CASSFRQTYSYNSPLHF. The CDR3 DNA is TGTGCCAGCAGTTTCAGACAGACCTACTCCTATAATTCACCCCTCCACTTT.